This TCR beta chain originates from a study of healthy donors' naive CD4 and CD8 T cells. Regarding the study as a whole: Negatively charged CDR3s marked CD8+ lineage; positively charged CDR3s marked CD4+ lineage. Most V and J genes were reportedly biased between naive CD4+ and CD8+ cells.

This CDR3 contains 14 residues. Per germline, CDR1 GTSNPN and CDR2 SVGIG (reference sequence). Between the trimmed V and J ends, which lost 3 bases and 0 bases, there was a span of 12 bases. A linear amplification protocol produced the TCR libraries from 500 ng of total RNA. TCRdb called the reads again in MiXCR, with one record for every CDR3 protein. Among 150,000 to 200,000 distinct CDR3 sequences listed, around 74% were seen once. This clonotype was found once. Antigen unknown. The chain recombines TRBV30 with TRBJ2-7; D might be TRBD2 (5 bases). The sequenced sample consisted of naive CD4+ and CD8+ T cells sorted from blood, pooled from several donors. This receptor was obtained from a pool of human donors in good health; the sample pools cells from several healthy donors. The DNA for the CDR3 is TGTGCCTGGAGACCCACCGGGAACTCCTACGAGCAGTACTTC. Its translation is CAWRPTGNSYEQYF.